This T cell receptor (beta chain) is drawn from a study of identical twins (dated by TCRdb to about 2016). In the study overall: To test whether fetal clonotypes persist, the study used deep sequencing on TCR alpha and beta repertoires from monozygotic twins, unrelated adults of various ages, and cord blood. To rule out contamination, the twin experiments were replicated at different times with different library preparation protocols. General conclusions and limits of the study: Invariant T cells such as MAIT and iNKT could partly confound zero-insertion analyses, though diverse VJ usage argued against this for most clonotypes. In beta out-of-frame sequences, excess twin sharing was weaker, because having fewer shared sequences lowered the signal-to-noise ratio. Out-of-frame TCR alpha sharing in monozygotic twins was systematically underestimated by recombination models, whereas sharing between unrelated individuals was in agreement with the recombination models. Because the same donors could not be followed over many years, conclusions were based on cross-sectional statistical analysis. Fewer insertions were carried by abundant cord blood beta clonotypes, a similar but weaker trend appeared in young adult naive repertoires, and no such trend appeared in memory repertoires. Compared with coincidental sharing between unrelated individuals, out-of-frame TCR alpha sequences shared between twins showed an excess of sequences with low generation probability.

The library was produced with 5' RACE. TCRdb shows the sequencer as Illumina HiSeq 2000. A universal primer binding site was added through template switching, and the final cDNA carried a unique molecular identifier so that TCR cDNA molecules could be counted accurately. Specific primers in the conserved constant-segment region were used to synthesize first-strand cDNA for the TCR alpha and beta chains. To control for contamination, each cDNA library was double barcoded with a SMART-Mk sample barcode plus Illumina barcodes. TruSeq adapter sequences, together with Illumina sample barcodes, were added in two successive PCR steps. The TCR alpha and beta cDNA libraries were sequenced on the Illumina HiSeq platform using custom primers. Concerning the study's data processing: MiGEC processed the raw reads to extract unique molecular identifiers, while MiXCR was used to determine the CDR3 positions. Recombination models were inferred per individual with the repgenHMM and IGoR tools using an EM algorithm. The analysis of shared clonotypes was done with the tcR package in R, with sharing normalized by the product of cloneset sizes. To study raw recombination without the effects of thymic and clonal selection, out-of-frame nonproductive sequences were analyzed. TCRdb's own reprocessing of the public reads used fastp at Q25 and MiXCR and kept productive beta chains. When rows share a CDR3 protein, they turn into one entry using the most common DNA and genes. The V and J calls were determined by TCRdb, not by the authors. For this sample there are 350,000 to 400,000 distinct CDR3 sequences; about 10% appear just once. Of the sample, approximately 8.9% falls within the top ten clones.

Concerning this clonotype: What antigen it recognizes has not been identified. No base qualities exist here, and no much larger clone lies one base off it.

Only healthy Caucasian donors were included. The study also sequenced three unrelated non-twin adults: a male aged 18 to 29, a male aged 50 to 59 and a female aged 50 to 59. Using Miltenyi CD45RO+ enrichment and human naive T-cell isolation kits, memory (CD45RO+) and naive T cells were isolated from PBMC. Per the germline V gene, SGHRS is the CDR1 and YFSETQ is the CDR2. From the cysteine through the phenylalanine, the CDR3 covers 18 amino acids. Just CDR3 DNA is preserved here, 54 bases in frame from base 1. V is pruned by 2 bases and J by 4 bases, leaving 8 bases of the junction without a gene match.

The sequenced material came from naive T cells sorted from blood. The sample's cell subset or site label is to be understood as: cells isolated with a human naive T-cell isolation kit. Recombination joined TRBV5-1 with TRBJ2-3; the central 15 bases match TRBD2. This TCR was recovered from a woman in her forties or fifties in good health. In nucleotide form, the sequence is TGCGCCAGCAGCTTAGATCCGGGACTAGCGGGAGGCGCAGATACGCAGTATTTT. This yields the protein CASSLDPGLAGGADTQYF.